Here is one T cell receptor beta chain with its context. Its specificity is unknown. Possible read error: a much larger clone is one base away. The record originates from a study of molecular identifiers for immune sequencing clone quantification. Across the whole study: Replicate RNA from roughly 21,000 or 96,000 naive CD8 T cells formed five aliquots; four were sequenced.

Findings of the study overall: Investigators reportedly could detect spiked Jurkat TCR RNA from one cell among approximately 1.1 million naive cells.

CDR1 and CDR2 from the germline V gene are GTSNPN and SVGIG (reference sequence). The CDR3 extends over 13 amino acids. TCRdb itself ran the PCR reads through MiXCR, one entry per CDR3 protein. The sample lists about 640,000 distinct CDR3 sequences, just under 20% seen once, with around 0.9% in the top ten. The TCR sequence derives from a human donor in good health. Some libraries in this study had Jurkat cell RNA spiked in. The chain employs TRBV30 and TRBJ1-3, with no clear D. The sample consisted of naive CD8+ T cells from blood, with Jurkat cell RNA spiked in. Subset specified: FACS-sorted CD8+CD4-CCR7+CD45RA+ naive T cells. The DNA of the CDR3 is TGTGCCTGGAGTGTGACATATGGAAACGCCATATATTTT. As protein: CAWSVTYGNAIYF.